Sequencing of this TCR beta chain was carried out in a study of T cells in Graves' hyperthyroidism and ophthalmopathy. Study-wide results and caveats: Among clonotypes expanded in thyroid above 0.001, most were also found in blood.

TCR beta CDR3 region amplification was performed from RNA transcripts. The HTBI primer set drove a first-round RT-PCR of the TCR CDR3. In TCRdb, the multiplex PCR reads were re-called with MiXCR into one record per CDR3 protein. The sample contains 700,000 or so distinct CDR3 sequences, about 14% of which appear only once. CDR3 size: 12 residues. The V and J ends lost 3 bases and 6 bases respectively, with 6 bases between them. Germline CDR1 reads SNHLY; CDR2 reads FYNNEI. In this sample, this clonotype turned up many times. Its specificity is unknown. Ophthalmopathy patients showed a Clinical Activity Score of at least 3, NOSPECS grade of at least 4 and duration under 3 months.

The rearrangement uses TRBV2 and TRBJ2-1; no firm D call. This sequence originates from a woman aged 45-60 years with Graves' ophthalmopathy. The sequenced sample consisted of blood. The DNA for the CDR3 is TGTGCCAGCAGTGATACATTCAATGAGCAGTTCTTC. As protein: CASSDTFNEQFF.